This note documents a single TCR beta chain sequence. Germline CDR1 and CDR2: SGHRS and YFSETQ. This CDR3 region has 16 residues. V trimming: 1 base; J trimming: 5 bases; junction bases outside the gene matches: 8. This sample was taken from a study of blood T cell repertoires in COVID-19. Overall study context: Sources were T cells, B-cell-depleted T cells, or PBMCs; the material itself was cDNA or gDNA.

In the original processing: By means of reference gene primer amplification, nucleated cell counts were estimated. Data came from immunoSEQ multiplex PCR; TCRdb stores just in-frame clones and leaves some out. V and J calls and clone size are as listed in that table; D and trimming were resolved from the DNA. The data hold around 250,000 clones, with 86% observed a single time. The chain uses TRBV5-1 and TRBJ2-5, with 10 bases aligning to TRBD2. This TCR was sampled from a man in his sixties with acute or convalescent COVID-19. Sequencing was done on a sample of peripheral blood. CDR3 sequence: CASSLSQREGRETQYF. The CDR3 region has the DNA TGCGCCAGCAGCTTGTCACAGCGGGAGGGCCGGGAGACCCAGTACTTC.